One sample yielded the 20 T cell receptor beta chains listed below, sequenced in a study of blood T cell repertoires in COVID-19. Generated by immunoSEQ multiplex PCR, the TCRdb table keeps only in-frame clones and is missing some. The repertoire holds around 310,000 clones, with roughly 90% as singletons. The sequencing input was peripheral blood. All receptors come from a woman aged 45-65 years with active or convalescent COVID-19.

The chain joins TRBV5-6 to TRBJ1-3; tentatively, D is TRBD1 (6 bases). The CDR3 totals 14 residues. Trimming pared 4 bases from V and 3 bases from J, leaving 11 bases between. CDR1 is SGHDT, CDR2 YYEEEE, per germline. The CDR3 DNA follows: TGTGCCAGCAGCCGACAGGAGGTTGGAAACACCATATATTTT. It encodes CASSRQEVGNTIYF.

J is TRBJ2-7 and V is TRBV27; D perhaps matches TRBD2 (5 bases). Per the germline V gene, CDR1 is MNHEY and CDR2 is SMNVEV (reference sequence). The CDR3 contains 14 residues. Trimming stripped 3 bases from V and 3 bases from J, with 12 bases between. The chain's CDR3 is CASSLKGLNYEQYF. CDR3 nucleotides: TGTGCCAGCAGTTTGAAAGGACTCAACTACGAGCAGTACTTC.

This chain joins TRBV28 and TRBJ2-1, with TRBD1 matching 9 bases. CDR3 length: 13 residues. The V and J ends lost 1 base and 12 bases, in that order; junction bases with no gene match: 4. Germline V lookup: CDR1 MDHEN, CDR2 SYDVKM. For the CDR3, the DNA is TGTGCCAGCAGTTTATTCGGACAGGGGCTGCAGTTCTTC. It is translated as CASSLFGQGLQFF. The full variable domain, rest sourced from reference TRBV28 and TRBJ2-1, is DVKVTQSSRYLVKRTGEKVFLECVQDMDHENMFWYRQDPGLGLRLIYFSYDVKMKEKGDIPEGYSVSREKKERFSLILESASTNQTSMYLCASSLFGQGLQFFGPGTRLTVL.

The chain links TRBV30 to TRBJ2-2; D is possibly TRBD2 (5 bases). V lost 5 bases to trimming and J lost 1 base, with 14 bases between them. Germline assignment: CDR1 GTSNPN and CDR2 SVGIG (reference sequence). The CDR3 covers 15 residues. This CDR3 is CAWFPGSGNTGELFF. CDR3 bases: TGTGCCTGGTTCCCGGGGAGTGGGAACACCGGGGAGCTGTTTTTT.

CDR3 sequence: CASSQRGNEKLFF. As DNA, the CDR3 is TGTGCCAGTTCCCAGCGGGGGAATGAAAAACTGTTTTTT. The rearrangement uses TRBV18 and TRBJ1-4, with a tentative D call TRBD1 (5 bases). The V gene's germline CDR1 is KGHSH and CDR2 LQKENI. Trimming left V 9 bases short and J 5 bases short, with 13 bases between. The CDR3 consists of 13 residues.

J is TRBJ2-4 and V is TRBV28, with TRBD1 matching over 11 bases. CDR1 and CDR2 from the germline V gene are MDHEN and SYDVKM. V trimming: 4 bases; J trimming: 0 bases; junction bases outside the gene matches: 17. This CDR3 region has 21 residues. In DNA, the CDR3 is TGTGCCAGCAGTTCCTCGACTCCCGTGGACAGGGGGCTTAGAGCCAAAAACATTCAGTACTTC. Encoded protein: CASSSSTPVDRGLRAKNIQYF.

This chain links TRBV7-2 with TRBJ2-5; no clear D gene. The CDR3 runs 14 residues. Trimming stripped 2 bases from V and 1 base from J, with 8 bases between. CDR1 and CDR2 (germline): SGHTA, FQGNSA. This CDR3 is CASSLFHSQETQYF. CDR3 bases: TGTGCCAGCAGCTTATTTCACAGCCAAGAGACCCAGTACTTC.

The CDR3 sequence is CASSAHGAAGYTGELFF. Written as DNA, the CDR3 is TGTGCCAGCAGCGCGCATGGGGCTGCGGGGTACACCGGGGAGCTGTTTTTT. V and J are TRBV11-3 and TRBJ2-2, with a tentative D call TRBD2 (6 bases). The CDR3 has 17 residues. CDR1 SGHNT and CDR2 YENEEA come from the germline V gene. V gave up 5 bases and J gave up 3 bases, with 19 bases separating them.

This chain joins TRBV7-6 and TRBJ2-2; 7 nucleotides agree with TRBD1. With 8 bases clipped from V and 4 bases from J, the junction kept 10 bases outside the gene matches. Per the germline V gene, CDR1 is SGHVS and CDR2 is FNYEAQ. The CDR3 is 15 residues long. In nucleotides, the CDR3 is TGTGCCAGCTCGTCCGGGACAGCTATCACCGGGGAGCTGTTTTTT. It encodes CASSSGTAITGELFF.

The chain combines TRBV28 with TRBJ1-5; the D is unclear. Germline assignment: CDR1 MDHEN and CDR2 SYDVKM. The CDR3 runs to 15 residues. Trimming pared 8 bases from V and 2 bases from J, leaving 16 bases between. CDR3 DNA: TGTGCCAGCTATCGGGTGGGTTCGGGCAATCAGCCCCAGCATTTT. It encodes CASYRVGSGNQPQHF.

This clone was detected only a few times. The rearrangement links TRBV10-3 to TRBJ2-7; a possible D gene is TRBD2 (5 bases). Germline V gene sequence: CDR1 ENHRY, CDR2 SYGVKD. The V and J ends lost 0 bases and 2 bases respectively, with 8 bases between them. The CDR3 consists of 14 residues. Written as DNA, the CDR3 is TGTGCCATCAGTGAGTCGGGAGATACCTACGAGCAGTACTTC. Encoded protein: CAISESGDTYEQYF.

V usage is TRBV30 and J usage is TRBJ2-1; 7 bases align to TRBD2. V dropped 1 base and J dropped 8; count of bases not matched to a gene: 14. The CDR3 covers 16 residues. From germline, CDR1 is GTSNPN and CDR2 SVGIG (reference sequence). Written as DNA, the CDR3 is TGTGCCTGGAGTGATCTGGACCCGGGGGGTCTCGATGAGCAGTTCTTC. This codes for CAWSDLDPGGLDEQFF.

The DNA of the CDR3 is TGTGCCACCAGTGCTAGCGGGAGTCGGGATGAGCAGTTCTTC. Translating it yields CATSASGSRDEQFF. The chain employs TRBV24-1 and TRBJ2-1, with 10 positions matching TRBD2. Trimming removed 5 bases from V and 8 bases from J; junction bases left unmatched: 5. The germline CDR1 and CDR2 sequences are KGHDR and SFDVKD. There are 14 residues in the CDR3.

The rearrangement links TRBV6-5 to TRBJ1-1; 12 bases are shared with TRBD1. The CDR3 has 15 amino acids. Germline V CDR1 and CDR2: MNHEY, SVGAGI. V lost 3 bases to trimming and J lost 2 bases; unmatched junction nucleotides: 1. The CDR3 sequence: CASSYGTGGNTEAFF. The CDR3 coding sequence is TGTGCCAGCAGTTATGGGACAGGGGGCAACACTGAAGCTTTCTTT.

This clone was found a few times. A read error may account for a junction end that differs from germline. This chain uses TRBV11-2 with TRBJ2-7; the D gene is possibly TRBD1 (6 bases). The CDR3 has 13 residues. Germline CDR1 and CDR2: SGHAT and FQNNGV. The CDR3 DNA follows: TGTGCCAGCAGCTCCTCCCAACAGGGTTTGGCTTTCTTC. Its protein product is CASSSSQQGLAFF.

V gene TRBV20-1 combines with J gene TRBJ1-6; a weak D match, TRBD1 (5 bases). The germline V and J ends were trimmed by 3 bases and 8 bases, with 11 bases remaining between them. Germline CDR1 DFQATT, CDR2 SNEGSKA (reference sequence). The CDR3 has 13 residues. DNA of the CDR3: TGCAGTGCTAGTTTATTGACAGATTCACCCCTCCACTTT. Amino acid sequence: CSASLLTDSPLHF.

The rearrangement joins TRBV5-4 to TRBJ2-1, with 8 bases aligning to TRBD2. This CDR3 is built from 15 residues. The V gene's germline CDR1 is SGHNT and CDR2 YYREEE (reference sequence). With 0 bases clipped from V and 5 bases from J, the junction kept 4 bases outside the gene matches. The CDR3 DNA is TGTGCCAGCAGCTTGGCGGGGGGGATGAACAATGAGCAGTTCTTC. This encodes CASSLAGGMNNEQFF.

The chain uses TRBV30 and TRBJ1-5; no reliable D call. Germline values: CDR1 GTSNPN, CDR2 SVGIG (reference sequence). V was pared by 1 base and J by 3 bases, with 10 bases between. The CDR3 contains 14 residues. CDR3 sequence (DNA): TGTGCCTGGAGTGACTTTAACCTCAATCAGCCCCAGCATTTT. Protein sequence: CAWSDFNLNQPQHF.

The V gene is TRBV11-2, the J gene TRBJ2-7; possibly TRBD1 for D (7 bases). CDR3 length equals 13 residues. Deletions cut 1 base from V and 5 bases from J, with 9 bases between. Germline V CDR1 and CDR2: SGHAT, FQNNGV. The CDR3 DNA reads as TGTGCCAGCAGCTTAGCAGGGGGGAACGAGCAGTACTTC. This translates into CASSLAGGNEQYF.

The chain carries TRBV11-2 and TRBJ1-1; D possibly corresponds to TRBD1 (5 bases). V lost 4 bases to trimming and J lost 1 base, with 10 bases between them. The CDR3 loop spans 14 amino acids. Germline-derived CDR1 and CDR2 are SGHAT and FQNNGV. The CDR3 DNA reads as TGTGCCAGCAGCTCCCGTAGGGGGAACACTGAAGCTTTCTTT. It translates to CASSSRRGNTEAFF.